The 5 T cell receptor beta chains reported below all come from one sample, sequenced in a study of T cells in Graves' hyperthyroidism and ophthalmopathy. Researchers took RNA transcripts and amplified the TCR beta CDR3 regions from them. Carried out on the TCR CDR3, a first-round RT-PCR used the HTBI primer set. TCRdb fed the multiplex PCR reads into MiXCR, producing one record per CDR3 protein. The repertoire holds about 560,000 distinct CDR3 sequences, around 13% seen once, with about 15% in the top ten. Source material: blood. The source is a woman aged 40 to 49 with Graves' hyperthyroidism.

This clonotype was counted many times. This CDR3 reads CASSLALDQETQYF. The CDR3 nucleotides read TGTGCCAGCAGTTTGGCATTGGACCAAGAGACCCAGTACTTC. The chain joins TRBV28 to TRBJ2-5, with D unresolved. Germline assignment: CDR1 MDHEN and CDR2 SYDVKM. Trimming took 3 bases from V and 0 from J, leaving 8 bases between them. The CDR3 loop spans 14 amino acids.

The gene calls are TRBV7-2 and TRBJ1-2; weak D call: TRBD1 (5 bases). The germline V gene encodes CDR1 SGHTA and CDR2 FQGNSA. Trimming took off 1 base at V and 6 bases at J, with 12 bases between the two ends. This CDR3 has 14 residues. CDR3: CASSLVGTRDGYTF. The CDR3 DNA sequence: TGTGCCAGCAGCTTAGTGGGGACGCGGGATGGCTACACCTTC.

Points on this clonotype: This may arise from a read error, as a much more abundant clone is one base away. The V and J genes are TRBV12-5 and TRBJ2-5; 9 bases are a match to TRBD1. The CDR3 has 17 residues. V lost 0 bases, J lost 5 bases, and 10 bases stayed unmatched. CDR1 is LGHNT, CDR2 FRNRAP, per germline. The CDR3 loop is CASGLVSGQGHGETQYF. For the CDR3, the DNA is TGTGCTAGTGGTTTGGTCTCCGGACAGGGGCATGGTGAGACCCAGTACTTC.

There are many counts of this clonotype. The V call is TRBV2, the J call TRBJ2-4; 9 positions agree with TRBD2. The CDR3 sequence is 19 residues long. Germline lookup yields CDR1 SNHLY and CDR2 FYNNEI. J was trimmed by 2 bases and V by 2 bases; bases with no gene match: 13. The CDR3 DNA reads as TGTGCCAGCAGTGAAAGTGGGACGGCTGGACTAGCGACCAAAAACATTCAGTACTTC. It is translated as CASSESGTAGLATKNIQYF. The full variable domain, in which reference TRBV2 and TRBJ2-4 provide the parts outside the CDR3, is EPEVTQTPSHQVTQMGQEVILRCVPISNHLYFYWYRQILGQKVEFLVSFYNNEISEKSEIFDDQFSVERPDGSNFTLKIRSTKLEDSAMYFCASSESGTAGLATKNIQYFGAGTRLSVL.

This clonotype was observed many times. The CDR3 spells CASSHRAPTSASSYEQYF. CDR3 coding DNA: TGTGCCAGCAGCCACCGCGCCCCCACTAGCGCAAGCTCCTACGAGCAGTACTTC. V is TRBV4-2 and J is TRBJ2-7; 7 nucleotides align to TRBD2. Germline values: CDR1 LGHNA, CDR2 YNFKEQ. V lost 3 bases and J lost 0; bases outside the gene matches: 14. The CDR3 loop spans 18 amino acids.